This TCR beta chain was captured in a study of T cell responses to AZD1222 COVID-19 vaccine. Study observations and caveats: The sample set comprised mostly white British donors with more females, and clonal diversity was possibly underestimated. The repertoires were collected only after the peak T cell response.

In the case of this clone: Its cognate antigen is unknown.

Method: immunoSEQ multiplex PCR; TCRdb's copy keeps in-frame clones and lacks some. The sample consists of approximately 150,000 clones, 70% to 90% of them appearing once. The V gene end was trimmed by 3 bases and the J gene end by 5 bases; junction bases not matched to a gene: 6. The CDR3 is 16 residues long. CDR1 is SGHTA and CDR2 is FQGNSA in the germline V gene. The source was peripheral blood, collected on day 0 of AZD1222 vaccination. The gene calls are TRBV7-2 and TRBJ2-1, with 11 bases matching TRBD2. This sequence was found in an adult in good health. The CDR3 coding sequence is TGTGCCAGCAGCTTTGCCGGGACTAGCGGTAACAATGAGCAGTTCTTC. This translates into CASSFAGTSGNNEQFF.